These T cell receptor beta chains were read from a single sample in a study of T-cell reconstitution after alpha-beta-depleted transplantation in children. Using its own MiXCR run on the PCR reads, TCRdb lists one record per CDR3 protein. In the table there are about 240,000 distinct CDR3 sequences, around 25% of which are singletons. The sequencing used PBMCs, collected before TCRalphabeta/CD19-depleted stem cell transplant. These receptor sequences come from a girl aged 2-15 years with Fanconi anemia, due to receive a stem cell transplant. Each CDR3 is given with its conserved first and last residue. Fields, in order: CDR3 protein, CDR3 DNA, J gene, D gene, clone size, V gene. A D gene is named only where the DNA matches it firmly. Rows give clone size only sometimes, using once, few, many, or a class for an expanded clone.

CASSLANGYEQYF | TGTGCCAGCAGTTTAGCGAACGGCTACGAGCAGTACTTC | TRBJ2-7 | NA | many | TRBV6-5
CSVDGGAILTDTQYF | TGCAGCGTTGACGGGGGGGCCATCCTAACAGATACGCAGTATTTT | TRBJ2-3 | TRBD2 | many | TRBV29-1
CSARARAKNIQYF | TGCAGTGCTAGAGCTAGGGCCAAAAACATTCAGTACTTC | TRBJ2-4 | NA | NA | TRBV20-1
CASSLTGSDDEQYF | TGTGCCAGCAGCTTAACCGGGAGTGACGACGAGCAGTACTTC | TRBJ2-7 | NA | few | TRBV7-3
CASSRTSGRVNEQFF | TGTGCCAGCAGTAGGACTAGCGGGAGGGTGAATGAGCAGTTCTTC | TRBJ2-1 | TRBD2 | many | TRBV27
CASSYGHEQFF | TGTGCCAGCAGCTACGGCCATGAGCAGTTCTTC | TRBJ2-1 | NA | many | TRBV7-2
CASSYRLAQYNEQFF | TGCGCCAGCAGCTACCGACTAGCGCAATACAATGAGCAGTTCTTC | TRBJ2-1 | TRBD2 | many | TRBV5-1
CASSPLRLADTSYEQYF | TGTGCCAGCTCACCTCTTCGACTAGCGGATACCTCCTACGAGCAGTACTTC | TRBJ2-7 | TRBD2 | NA | TRBV18
CASSLMGTAYEQYF | TGTGCCAGCAGTTTAATGGGGACAGCCTACGAGCAGTACTTC | TRBJ2-7 | TRBD1 | few | TRBV6-2/TRBV6-3
CSVGGDRIPYEQYF | TGCAGCGTGGGTGGGGACAGGATCCCCTACGAGCAGTACTTC | TRBJ2-7 | TRBD1 | many | TRBV29-1
CASSLDPGGITEAFF | TGTGCCAGCAGCTTAGACCCAGGGGGCATCACTGAAGCTTTCTTT | TRBJ1-1 | TRBD1 | few | TRBV7-2
CASSVGGRWGTEQFF | TGTGCCAGCAGCGTAGGCGGGAGATGGGGAACTGAGCAGTTCTTC | TRBJ2-1 | TRBD2 | many | TRBV9
CASNPQGVNGELFF | TGCGCCAGCAACCCACAGGGGGTGAACGGGGAGCTGTTTTTT | TRBJ2-2 | TRBD1 | NA | TRBV4-1
CASSFDYDPYNEQFF | TGTGCCAGTAGTTTCGACTACGACCCCTACAATGAGCAGTTCTTC | TRBJ2-1 | NA | NA | TRBV19
CSASAGTSRAETQYF | TGCAGTGCTAGTGCCGGGACTAGTAGGGCCGAGACCCAGTACTTC | TRBJ2-5 | TRBD2 | NA | TRBV20-1
CASSTWLAGGGYEQYF | TGTGCCAGCAGCACTTGGTTAGCGGGAGGGGGATACGAGCAGTACTTC | TRBJ2-7 | NA | NA | TRBV21-1
CAWSPIGTGRNDTEAFF | TGTGCCTGGAGTCCCATTGGGACAGGGAGGAATGACACTGAAGCTTTCTTT | TRBJ1-1 | TRBD1 | NA | TRBV30
CASIPLAGGVDEQFF | TGTGCCAGCATCCCCCTAGCGGGAGGGGTCGATGAGCAGTTCTTC | TRBJ2-1 | TRBD2 | few | TRBV12-3/TRBV12-4
CASSPTSRLAKNIQYF | TGTGCCAGCAGCCCGACTAGCAGACTAGCCAAAAACATTCAGTACTTC | TRBJ2-4 | TRBD2 | few | TRBV7-2
CSVLDPQQFF | TGCAGCGTTCTGGACCCTCAGCAGTTCTTC | TRBJ2-1 | NA | many | TRBV29-1
CASEFFQLNYGYTF | TGTGCTAGTGAATTCTTCCAGCTCAACTATGGCTACACCTTC | TRBJ1-2 | NA | NA | TRBV12-5
CASSLEGQMETQYF | TGCGCCAGCAGCTTGGAGGGGCAAATGGAGACCCAGTACTTC | TRBJ2-5 | NA | NA | TRBV5-1
CAIRAQGAEGYTF | TGTGCCATCAGGGCTCAAGGGGCAGAAGGCTACACCTTC | TRBJ1-2 | NA | NA | TRBV10-3
CASSGLIKETQYF | TGTGCCAGCTCAGGACTGATCAAAGAGACCCAGTACTTC | TRBJ2-5 | NA | NA | TRBV18
CASSQATSGRYYEQYF | TGTGCCAGCAGCCAAGCGACTAGCGGGAGGTACTACGAGCAGTACTTC | TRBJ2-7 | TRBD2 | NA | TRBV4-2
CASSFGEGDGYTF | TGTGCCAGCAGCTTTGGTGAGGGAGATGGCTACACCTTC | TRBJ1-2 | NA | many | TRBV7-2
CASSLTHIYEQYF | TGTGCCAGCAGCTTAACCCACATCTACGAGCAGTACTTC | TRBJ2-7 | NA | NA | TRBV13
CASSSDRPYEQYF | TGTGCCAGCAGTTCGGACAGGCCCTACGAGCAGTACTTC | TRBJ2-7 | TRBD1 | few | TRBV6-5
CASSTSGGAPNEQFF | TGTGCCAGCAGTACTAGCGGGGGGGCCCCCAATGAGCAGTTCTTC | TRBJ2-1 | TRBD2 | NA | TRBV6-4
CSVEGILAGYTF | TGCAGCGTCGAGGGGATTCTTGCCGGCTACACCTTC | TRBJ1-2 | NA | few | TRBV29-1
CASSPQGLPYGYTF | TGTGCCAGCAGCCCCCAGGGCCTGCCCTATGGCTACACCTTC | TRBJ1-2 | NA | many | TRBV3-1
CSAGTAYEQYF | TGCAGTGCCGGGACAGCCTACGAGCAGTACTTC | TRBJ2-7 | TRBD1 | many | TRBV20-1
CASRAGQGSSYNEQFF | TGTGCCAGCAGGGCAGGACAGGGGAGCTCCTACAATGAGCAGTTCTTC | TRBJ2-1 | TRBD1 | many | TRBV12-3/TRBV12-4
CASSLTAVYNEQFF | TGTGCCAGCAGCTTAACAGCGGTTTACAATGAGCAGTTCTTC | TRBJ2-1 | NA | NA | TRBV7-3
CASSHYEGFTDTQYF | TGTGCCAGCAGCCACTATGAGGGGTTTACAGATACGCAGTATTTT | TRBJ2-3 | NA | NA | TRBV11-2
CASSGGLGNQPQHF | TGTGCCAGCAGTGGTGGGCTGGGCAATCAGCCCCAGCATTTT | TRBJ1-5 | NA | many | TRBV6-1
CSVGNPSTDTQYF | TGCAGCGTTGGAAATCCTAGCACAGATACGCAGTATTTT | TRBJ2-3 | NA | NA | TRBV29-1
CASSWDRGAEKLFF | TGTGCCAGCAGTTGGGACAGGGGGGCAGAAAAACTGTTTTTT | TRBJ1-4 | TRBD1 | many | TRBV12-3/TRBV12-4
CSASYTSGSYEQYF | TGCAGTGCTAGTTATACTAGCGGGAGCTACGAGCAGTACTTC | TRBJ2-7 | TRBD2 | NA | TRBV20-1
CSAREAGDTQYF | TGCAGTGCTAGAGAAGCGGGAGATACGCAGTATTTT | TRBJ2-3 | NA | NA | TRBV20-1
CASSGTINEQFF | TGTGCCAGCAGTGGGACTATCAATGAGCAGTTCTTC | TRBJ2-1 | NA | NA | TRBV25-1
CASSLGGTSTDTQYF | TGCGCCAGCAGCTTGGGGGGTACTAGCACAGATACGCAGTATTTT | TRBJ2-3 | NA | NA | TRBV5-1
CASSEVQNIQYF | TGTGCCAGCAGTGAAGTCCAAAACATTCAGTACTTC | TRBJ2-4 | NA | NA | TRBV6-1
CSVDAGGYNEQFF | TGCAGCGTTGATGCGGGAGGTTACAATGAGCAGTTCTTC | TRBJ2-1 | TRBD2 | NA | TRBV29-1